This TCR beta chain is drawn from a study of cytomegalovirus exposure and HLA in healthy donors. Study results and caveats: For most TCR beta V segments, an earlier analysis put the productive rate at about 90% or about 30% of the time. In a later analysis, DRB1 alleles had the most associated TCRs; HLA-C alleles the fewest.

The PCR made use of 60 Vbeta and 13 Jbeta primers. Sequencing was performed with immunoSEQ multiplex PCR; in TCRdb, only in-frame clones are kept and a portion is missing. This table holds under 150,000 clones, over 70% found once. This clone was detected once. Its antigen is unidentified. This CDR3 spans 16 amino acids. Germline V gene sequence: CDR1 ENHRY, CDR2 SYGVKD. V shed 0 bases, J shed 4 bases, and the junction held 4 bases outside the gene matches. The chain recombines TRBV10-3 with TRBJ2-1; TRBD2 matches 9 bases. Sequencing input: PBMCs. This clonotype was obtained from a woman aged 40 to 55 in good health and CMV-seronegative. Here the CDR3 reads CAISESTSGLYNEQFF. In nucleotides, the CDR3 is TGTGCCATCAGTGAGTCGACTAGCGGCTTATACAATGAGCAGTTCTTC.